The 21 T cell receptor beta chains given below trace back to one sample, sequenced in a study of cytomegalovirus exposure and HLA in healthy donors. Sequenced by immunoSEQ multiplex PCR; TCRdb stores in-frame clones only, minus some. The repertoire holds 200,000 to 250,000 clones, approximately 80% seen once, with more than 12% in the top ten. Sequencing was carried out using PBMCs. These receptors came from a woman aged 25 to 39 in good health and CMV-seropositive.

This rearrangement joins TRBV27 to TRBJ1-2; 9 nucleotides align to TRBD1. Trimming cost V 5 bases and J 5 bases; bases outside gene matches: 12. Germline V CDR1 and CDR2: MNHEY, SMNVEV (reference sequence). The length of the CDR3 is 16 residues. The CDR3 reads CASSPRTGAANYGYTF. CDR3 DNA: TGTGCCAGCAGTCCACGGACAGGGGCCGCCAATTATGGCTACACCTTC.

This chain joins TRBV27 and TRBJ1-2, with D tentatively TRBD1 (6 bases). Deletions cut 2 bases from V and 5 bases from J, with 9 bases between. The V gene's germline CDR1 is MNHEY and CDR2 SMNVEV (reference sequence). The CDR3 is 13 amino acids. CDR3 loop: CASSLRGEYGYTF. CDR3 in DNA: TGTGCCAGCAGTTTAAGGGGGGAGTATGGCTACACCTTC.

A few counts support this clone. The chain carries TRBV30 and TRBJ1-1, with D maybe TRBD1 (5 bases). The CDR3 extends over 12 amino acids. Germline CDR1 is GTSNPN and CDR2 is SVGIG (reference sequence). V lost 4 bases, J lost 1 base, and 7 bases lay in between. The CDR3 sequence: CAWTGPNTEAFF. CDR3 in DNA: TGTGCCTGGACAGGGCCGAACACTGAAGCTTTCTTT.

This clone was picked up one time. The chain links TRBV27 to TRBJ1-1; 9 bases are a match to TRBD1. Germline CDR1 is MNHEY and CDR2 is SMNVEV (reference sequence). Germline trimming cut 6 bases from V and 5 bases from J; bases unmatched to any gene: 10. CDR3 size: 15 residues. This CDR3 is CASSQSPQGATEAFF. The CDR3, as DNA: TGTGCCAGCAGCCAAAGCCCACAGGGGGCGACTGAAGCTTTCTTT.

This clone occurred a few times. The chain recombines TRBV29-1 with TRBJ2-5; D not resolved. In germline, CDR1 is SQVTM, CDR2 ANQGSEA. The V end was cut by 4 bases, the J end by 1 base, with 7 bases between. This CDR3 spans 12 amino acids. The CDR3 sequence is CSVVHIQETQYF. The DNA of the CDR3 is TGCAGCGTTGTACACATCCAAGAGACCCAGTACTTC.

This CDR3 reads CASSPLTGDYGYTF. As DNA, the CDR3 is TGTGCCAGCAGCCCCTTGACAGGGGACTATGGCTACACCTTC. This sequence joins TRBV7-6 and TRBJ1-2; the match to TRBD1 covers 8 bases. The CDR3 length is 14 residues. Trimming cost V 5 bases and J 3 bases; bases outside gene matches: 5. The germline V gene encodes CDR1 SGHVS and CDR2 FNYEAQ. Full variable domain (outside the CDR3, taken from reference TRBV7-6 and TRBJ1-2): GAGVSQSPRYKVTKRGQDVALRCDPISGHVSLYWYRQALGQGPEFLTYFNYEAQQDKSGLPNDRFSAERPEGSISTLTIQRTEQRDSAMYRCASSPLTGDYGYTFGSGTRLTVV.

J is TRBJ2-1 and V is TRBV29-1; 8 nucleotides line up with TRBD1. Germline assignment: CDR1 SQVTM and CDR2 ANQGSEA. Trimming at V came to 4 bases and at J to 4 bases, leaving 3 bases not matched to a gene. This CDR3 has 13 residues. The CDR3 DNA sequence: TGCAGCGTTGCGGGGGACAGGTACAATGAGCAGTTCTTC. This codes for CSVAGDRYNEQFF.

The chain couples TRBV5-6 to TRBJ2-6; D not certain. Germline V gene data show CDR1 as SGHDT and CDR2 as YYEEEE. The CDR3 is 14 residues long. The ends were cut back, 5 bases at V and 2 bases at J, with 8 bases in the middle. CDR3 DNA: TGTGCCAGCAGATCCCTCACTGGGGCCAACGTCCTGACTTTC. It yields the protein CASRSLTGANVLTF.

This clone was observed a few times. The CDR3 protein is CAWPAEELFF. CDR3 in DNA: TGTGCGTGGCCCGCTGAGGAACTGTTTTTT. J is TRBJ1-4 and V is TRBV30; D remains unclear. The V gene's germline CDR1 is GTSNPN and CDR2 SVGIG (reference sequence). The CDR3 totals 10 residues.

The chain couples TRBV2 to TRBJ1-2; D gene unclear. This CDR3 region has 14 residues. The germline V and J ends were trimmed by 2 bases and 4 bases, with 11 bases remaining between them. Germline CDR1 and CDR2: SNHLY and FYNNEI. The CDR3 DNA sequence: TGTGCCAGCAGTGAATCGCTGGAGGTCTATGGCTACACCTTC. It specifies CASSESLEVYGYTF.

The chain recombines TRBV29-1 with TRBJ2-7; 10 positions agree with TRBD2. The V gene's germline CDR1 is SQVTM and CDR2 ANQGSEA. V was clipped by 1 base and J by 2 bases; unmatched bases: 14. The CDR3 is 18 residues long. The CDR3 DNA is TGCAGCGTTGAAGGTCCTAGCGGGAGCGAGGGCGGGACCTACGAGCAGTACTTC. Protein sequence: CSVEGPSGSEGGTYEQYF.

The chain uses TRBV28 and TRBJ1-1; maybe TRBD1 (5 bases). The CDR3 is made up of 13 amino acids. The germline V and J ends were trimmed by 7 bases and 0 bases, with 9 bases remaining between them. Germline CDR1 MDHEN, CDR2 SYDVKM. Here the CDR3 reads CASMTVMNTEAFF. The CDR3 DNA reads as TGTGCCAGCATGACAGTCATGAACACTGAAGCTTTCTTT.

The chain combines TRBV29-1 with TRBJ2-1; 9 bases are shared with TRBD2. Trimming at V came to 4 bases and at J to 4 bases, leaving 5 bases not matched to a gene. CDR3 length: 14 residues. Germline CDR1 is SQVTM and CDR2 is ANQGSEA. Here the CDR3 DNA reads TGCAGCGTTGGGTCTAGCGGGGATTACAATGAGCAGTTCTTC. It specifies CSVGSSGDYNEQFF.

The V gene is TRBV7-9, the J gene TRBJ1-2; D gene uncertain. Trimming took 5 bases from V and 5 from J, leaving 9 bases between them. Germline CDR1 SEHNR, CDR2 FQNEAQ (reference sequence). The CDR3 has 12 residues. CDR3 sequence (DNA): TGTGCCAGCAGCCCCGACAAATATGGCTACACCTTC. The encoded protein is CASSPDKYGYTF.

This clone was seen repeatedly, ten times or more. This chain joins TRBV20-1 and TRBJ2-5; the D is unclear. V lost 3 bases to trimming and J lost 5 bases, with 4 bases between them. The CDR3 is 10 residues long. Germline V gene data show CDR1 as DFQATT and CDR2 as SNEGSKA (reference sequence). The DNA for the CDR3 is TGCAGTGCTAGTGGTGAGACCCAGTACTTC. It is translated as CSASGETQYF.

This sequence joins TRBV18 and TRBJ2-6; D ambiguous. Germline CDR1 reads KGHSH; CDR2 reads LQKENI. The CDR3 spans 15 residues. Between the trimmed V and J ends, which lost 3 bases and 4 bases, there was a span of 10 bases. The CDR3 sequence is CASSPEWLGANVLTF. DNA for the CDR3: TGTGCCAGCTCACCTGAGTGGTTAGGGGCCAACGTCCTGACTTTC.

The chain employs TRBV5-6 and TRBJ2-5; D uncertain. The V end was cut by 3 bases, the J end by 1 base, with 10 bases between. The CDR3 is made up of 14 amino acids. CDR1 and CDR2 (germline): SGHDT, YYEEEE. CDR3 nucleotide sequence: TGTGCCAGCAGCTCCCCGCCGGTCCAAGAGACCCAGTACTTC. Amino acids: CASSSPPVQETQYF.

V usage is TRBV27 and J usage is TRBJ2-1; the D gene is possibly TRBD2 (6 bases). V was pared by 5 bases and J by 6 bases, with 14 bases between. The CDR3 consists of 14 residues. The V gene's germline CDR1 is MNHEY and CDR2 SMNVEV (reference sequence). The CDR3 is CASSTPTGVNEQFF. Here the CDR3 DNA reads TGTGCCAGCAGTACACCGACGGGAGTCAATGAGCAGTTCTTC.

The chain carries TRBV5-1 and TRBJ2-7; D call uncertain. CDR1 SGHRS and CDR2 YFSETQ come from the germline V gene. This CDR3 has 14 residues. The V end lost 0 bases, the J end lost 5 bases, and 12 bases lay between the germline ends. CDR3 nucleotides: TGCGCCAGCAGCTTGGGTGGGCCAGTTAACGAGCAGTACTTC. It is translated as CASSLGGPVNEQYF.

The chain joins TRBV2 to TRBJ2-7, with 13 bases lining up with TRBD2. Germline loops: CDR1 SNHLY, CDR2 FYNNEI. The CDR3 totals 17 residues. Trimming took 5 bases from V and 3 from J; bases not matched to a gene: 10. The CDR3 sequence is CASSLPLAGGSVYEQYF. CDR3 in DNA: TGTGCCAGCAGTCTCCCACTAGCGGGAGGGAGTGTCTACGAGCAGTACTTC.

V gene TRBV29-1 combines with J gene TRBJ2-2, with D possibly TRBD1 on 6 matching bases. The CDR3 is made up of 14 amino acids. Germline assignment: CDR1 SQVTM and CDR2 ANQGSEA. V was cut by 6 bases and J by 1 base, with 12 bases left in between. CDR3: CSVSPGQNTGELFF. The CDR3 coding sequence is TGCAGCGTCTCGCCGGGACAGAACACCGGGGAGCTGTTTTTT.